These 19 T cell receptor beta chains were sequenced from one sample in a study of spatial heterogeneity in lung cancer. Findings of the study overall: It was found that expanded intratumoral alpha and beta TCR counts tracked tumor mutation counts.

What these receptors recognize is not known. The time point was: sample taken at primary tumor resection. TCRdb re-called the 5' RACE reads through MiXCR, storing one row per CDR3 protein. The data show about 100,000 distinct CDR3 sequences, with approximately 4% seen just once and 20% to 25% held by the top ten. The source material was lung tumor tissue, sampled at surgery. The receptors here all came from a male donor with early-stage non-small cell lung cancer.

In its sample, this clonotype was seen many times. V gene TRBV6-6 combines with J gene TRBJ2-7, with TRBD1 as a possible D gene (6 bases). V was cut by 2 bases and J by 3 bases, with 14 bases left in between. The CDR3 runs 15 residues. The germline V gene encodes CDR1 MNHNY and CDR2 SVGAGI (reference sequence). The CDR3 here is CASSYGQGYDYEQYF. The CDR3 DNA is TGTGCCAGCAGTTACGGGCAGGGGTATGACTACGAGCAGTACTTC.

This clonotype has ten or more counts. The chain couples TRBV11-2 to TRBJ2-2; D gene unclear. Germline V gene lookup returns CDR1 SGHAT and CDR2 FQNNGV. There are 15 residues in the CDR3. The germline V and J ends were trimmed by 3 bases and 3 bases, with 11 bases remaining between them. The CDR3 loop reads CASSFSLEDTGELFF. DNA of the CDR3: TGTGCCAGCAGCTTCTCACTCGAGGACACCGGGGAGCTGTTTTTT.

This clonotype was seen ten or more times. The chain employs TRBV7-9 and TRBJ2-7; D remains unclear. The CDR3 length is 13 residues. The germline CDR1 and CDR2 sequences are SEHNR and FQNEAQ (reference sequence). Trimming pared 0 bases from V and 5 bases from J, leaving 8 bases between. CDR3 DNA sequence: TGTGCCAGCAGCTTAGCGGCAATGAACGAGCAGTACTTC. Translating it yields CASSLAAMNEQYF.

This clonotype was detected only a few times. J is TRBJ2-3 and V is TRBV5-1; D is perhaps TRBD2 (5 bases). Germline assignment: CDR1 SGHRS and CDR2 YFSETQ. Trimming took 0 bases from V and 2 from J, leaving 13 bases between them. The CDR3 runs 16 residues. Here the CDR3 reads CASSLAFGLDTDTQYF. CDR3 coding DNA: TGCGCCAGCAGCTTGGCCTTCGGACTGGACACAGATACGCAGTATTTT.

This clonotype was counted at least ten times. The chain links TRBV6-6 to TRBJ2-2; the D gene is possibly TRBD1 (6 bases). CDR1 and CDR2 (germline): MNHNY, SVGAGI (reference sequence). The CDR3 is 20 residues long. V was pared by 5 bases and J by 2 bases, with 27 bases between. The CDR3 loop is CASSLPSGHYGLKNTGELFF. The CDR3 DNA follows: TGTGCCAGCAGTCTACCGTCGGGACACTATGGATTAAAAAACACCGGGGAGCTGTTTTTT.

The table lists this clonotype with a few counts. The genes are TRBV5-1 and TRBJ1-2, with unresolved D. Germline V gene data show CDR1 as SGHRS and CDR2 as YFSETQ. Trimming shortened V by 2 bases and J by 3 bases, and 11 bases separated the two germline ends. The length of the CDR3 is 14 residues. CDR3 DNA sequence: TGCGCCAGCAGCTTAGGGCAGTCCCACTATGGCTACACCTTC. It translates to CASSLGQSHYGYTF.

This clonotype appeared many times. For the CDR3, the DNA is TGTGCCAGCAGCCCGGGGATAGCGCCAAGCGAGCAGTACTTC. Protein product: CASSPGIAPSEQYF. The chain has TRBV7-9 and TRBJ2-7, with D perhaps TRBD2 (5 bases). CDR1 is SEHNR and CDR2 is FQNEAQ in the germline V gene (reference sequence). The V gene lost 5 bases and the J gene lost 6 bases, with 17 bases spanning the gap. The CDR3 loop spans 14 amino acids.

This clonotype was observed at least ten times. The CDR3 here is CASSLLTRALDTQYF. In DNA, the CDR3 is TGTGCCAGCAGTTTATTGACTAGGGCCCTTGATACGCAGTATTTT. The chain has TRBV28 and TRBJ2-3; a weak D match, TRBD2 (6 bases). There are 15 residues in the CDR3. The germline CDR1 and CDR2 sequences are MDHEN and SYDVKM. The V end was cut by 1 base, the J end by 6 bases, with 14 bases between.

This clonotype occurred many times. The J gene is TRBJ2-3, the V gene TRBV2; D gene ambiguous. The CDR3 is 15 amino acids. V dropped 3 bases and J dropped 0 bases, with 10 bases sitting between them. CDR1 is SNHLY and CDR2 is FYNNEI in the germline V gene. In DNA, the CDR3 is TGTGCCAGCAGTGACTTGGCCCTTAGCACAGATACGCAGTATTTT. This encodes CASSDLALSTDTQYF.

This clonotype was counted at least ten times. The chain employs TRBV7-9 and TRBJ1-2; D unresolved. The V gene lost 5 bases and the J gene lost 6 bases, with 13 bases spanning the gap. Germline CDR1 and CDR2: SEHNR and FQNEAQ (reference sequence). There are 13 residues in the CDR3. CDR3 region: CASSPTSGNGYTF. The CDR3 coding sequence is TGTGCCAGCAGCCCTACAAGTGGGAATGGCTACACCTTC.

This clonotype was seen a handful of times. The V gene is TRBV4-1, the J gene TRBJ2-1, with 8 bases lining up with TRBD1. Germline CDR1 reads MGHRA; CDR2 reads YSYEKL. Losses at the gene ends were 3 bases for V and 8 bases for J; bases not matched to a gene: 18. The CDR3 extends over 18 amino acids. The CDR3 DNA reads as TGCGCCAGCAGCCAGTCCTCGGTCGTCAGGGGGCGCAGGGATGAGCAGTTCTTC. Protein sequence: CASSQSSVVRGRRDEQFF.

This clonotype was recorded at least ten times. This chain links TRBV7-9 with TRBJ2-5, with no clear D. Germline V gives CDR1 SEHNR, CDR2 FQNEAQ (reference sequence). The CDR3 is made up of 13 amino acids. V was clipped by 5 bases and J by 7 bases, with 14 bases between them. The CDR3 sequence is CASSLTVGLTQYF. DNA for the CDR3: TGTGCCAGCAGCCTCACCGTTGGGTTGACCCAGTACTTC.

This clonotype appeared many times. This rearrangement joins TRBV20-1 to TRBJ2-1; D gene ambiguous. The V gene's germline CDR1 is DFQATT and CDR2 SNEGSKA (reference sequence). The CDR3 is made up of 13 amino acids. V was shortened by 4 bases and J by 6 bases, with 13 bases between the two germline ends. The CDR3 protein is CSATPGVGNEQFF. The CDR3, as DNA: TGCAGTGCTACCCCCGGAGTCGGCAATGAGCAGTTCTTC.

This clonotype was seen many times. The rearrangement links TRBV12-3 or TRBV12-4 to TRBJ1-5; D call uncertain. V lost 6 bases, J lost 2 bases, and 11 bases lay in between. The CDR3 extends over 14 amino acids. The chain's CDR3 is CASRLGGGNQPQHF. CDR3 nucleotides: TGTGCCAGCAGACTTGGAGGCGGCAATCAGCCCCAGCATTTT.

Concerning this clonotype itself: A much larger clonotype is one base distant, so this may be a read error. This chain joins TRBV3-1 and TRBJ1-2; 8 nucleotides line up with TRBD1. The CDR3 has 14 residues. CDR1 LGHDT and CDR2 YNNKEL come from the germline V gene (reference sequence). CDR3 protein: CANSQPDRAYGYTF. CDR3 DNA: TGTGCCAACAGCCAACCGGACAGGGCCTATGGCTACACCTTC.

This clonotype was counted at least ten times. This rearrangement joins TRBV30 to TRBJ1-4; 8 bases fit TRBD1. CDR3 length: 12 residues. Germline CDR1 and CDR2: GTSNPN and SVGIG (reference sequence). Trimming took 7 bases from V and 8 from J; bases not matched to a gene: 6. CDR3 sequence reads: CASGQGREKLFF. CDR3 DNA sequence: TGTGCCTCCGGACAGGGAAGGGAAAAACTGTTTTTT. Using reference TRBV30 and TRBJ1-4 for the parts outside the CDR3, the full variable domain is SQTIHQWPATLVQPVGSPLSLECTVEGTSNPNLYWYRQAAGRGLQLLFYSVGIGQISSEVPQNLSASRPQDRQFILSSKKLLLSDSGFYLCASGQGREKLFFGSGTQLSVL.

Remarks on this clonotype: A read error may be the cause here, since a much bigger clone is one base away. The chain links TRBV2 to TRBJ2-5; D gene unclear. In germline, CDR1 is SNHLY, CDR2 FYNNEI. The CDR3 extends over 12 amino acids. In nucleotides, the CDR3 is TGTGCCAGCAGTAAATATCAAGAGACCCAGCACTTC. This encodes CASSKYQETQHF.

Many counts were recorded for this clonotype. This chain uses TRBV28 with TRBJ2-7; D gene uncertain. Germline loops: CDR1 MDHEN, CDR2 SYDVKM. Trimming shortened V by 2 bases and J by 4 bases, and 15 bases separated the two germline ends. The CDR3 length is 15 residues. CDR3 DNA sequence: TGTGCCAGCAGTTTACCGAGAAGAGGTTTATACGAGCAGTACTTC. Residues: CASSLPRRGLYEQYF.

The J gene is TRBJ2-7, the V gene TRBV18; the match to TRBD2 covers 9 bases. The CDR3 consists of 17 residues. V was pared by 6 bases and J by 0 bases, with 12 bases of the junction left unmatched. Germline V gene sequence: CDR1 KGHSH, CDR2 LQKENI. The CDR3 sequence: CASSEGRASGTSYEQYF. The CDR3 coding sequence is TGTGCCAGCTCCGAGGGCAGGGCTAGCGGGACCTCCTACGAGCAGTACTTC.